This entry features one T cell receptor (beta chain) sequence. The record originates from a study of circulating tumor DNA in untreated peripheral T-cell lymphoma. The table came from immunoSEQ multiplex PCR; TCRdb's copy has only in-frame clones and leaves some out. The sample includes fewer than 8,000 clones, around 76% seen only once; the top ten take approximately 15%. CDR3 length: 13 residues. V gave up 5 bases and J gave up 11 bases, with 15 bases separating them. Germline V CDR1 and CDR2: MNHGY, SVAAGI. The gene calls are TRBV6-9 and TRBJ1-4; D is uncertain. Sequencing was performed on tumor tissue. The sequence was collected from a human donor with peripheral T-cell lymphoma. The CDR3 DNA sequence: TGTGCCAGCAGTGCACGACGGGTTGGCAAACTGTTTTTT. Translating gives CASSARRVGKLFF.